This T cell receptor beta chain was sequenced for a study of cytomegalovirus exposure and HLA in healthy donors. The CDR3 loop spans 13 amino acids. CDR1 and CDR2 from the germline V gene are GTSNPN and SVGIG (reference sequence). Trimming stripped 4 bases from V and 1 base from J, with 10 bases between. Note on this clone: What it binds is unknown.

General study points: A cluster of highly shared sequence variants was likely a sequencing artifact. Cytomegalovirus-associated TCR beta chains were listed, numbering under 200.

60 Vbeta and 13 Jbeta primers were used in PCR. The method was immunoSEQ multiplex PCR; TCRdb's version includes in-frame clones alone and lacks a portion of them. The sample shows about 170,000 clones, approximately 84% of them seen only once. Sequenced input: PBMCs. V and J are TRBV30 and TRBJ1-2; D is unclear. The receptor's source is a woman aged 45-60 years in good health and CMV-seropositive. The CDR3 is CAWMGGDNYGYTF. CDR3 coding DNA: TGTGCCTGGATGGGCGGGGATAACTATGGCTACACCTTC.